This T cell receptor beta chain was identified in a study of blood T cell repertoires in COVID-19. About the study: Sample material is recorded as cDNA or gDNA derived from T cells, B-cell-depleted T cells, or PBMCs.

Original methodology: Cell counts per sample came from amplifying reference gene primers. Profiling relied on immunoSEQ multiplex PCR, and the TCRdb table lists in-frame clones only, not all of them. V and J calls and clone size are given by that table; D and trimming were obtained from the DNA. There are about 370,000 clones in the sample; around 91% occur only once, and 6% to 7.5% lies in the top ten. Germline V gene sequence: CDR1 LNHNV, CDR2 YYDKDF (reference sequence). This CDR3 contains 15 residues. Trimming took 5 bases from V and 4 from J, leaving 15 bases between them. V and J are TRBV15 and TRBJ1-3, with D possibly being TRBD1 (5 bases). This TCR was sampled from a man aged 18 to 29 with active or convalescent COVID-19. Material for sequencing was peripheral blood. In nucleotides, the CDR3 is TGTGCCACCAGCGGAGCAGGGCTTACGGGAAACACCATATATTTT. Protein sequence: CATSGAGLTGNTIYF.